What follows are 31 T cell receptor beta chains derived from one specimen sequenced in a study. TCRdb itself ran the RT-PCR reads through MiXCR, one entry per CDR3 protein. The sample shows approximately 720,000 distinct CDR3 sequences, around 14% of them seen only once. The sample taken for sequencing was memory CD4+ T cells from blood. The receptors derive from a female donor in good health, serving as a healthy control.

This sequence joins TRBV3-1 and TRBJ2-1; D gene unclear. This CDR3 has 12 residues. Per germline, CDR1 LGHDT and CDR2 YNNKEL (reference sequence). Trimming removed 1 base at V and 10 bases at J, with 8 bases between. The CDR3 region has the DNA TGTGCCAGCAGCCAAGTCGGATTAGAGCAGTTCTTC. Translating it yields CASSQVGLEQFF.

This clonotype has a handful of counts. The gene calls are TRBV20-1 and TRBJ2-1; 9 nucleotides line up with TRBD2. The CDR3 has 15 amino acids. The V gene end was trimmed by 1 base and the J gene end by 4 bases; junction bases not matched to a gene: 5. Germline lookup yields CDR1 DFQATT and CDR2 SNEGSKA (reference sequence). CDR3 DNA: TGCAGTGCTAGAGGCGCGGGAGGGCCGTACAATGAGCAGTTCTTC. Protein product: CSARGAGGPYNEQFF.

The CDR3 nucleotides read TGCGCCAGCAGCCAACCCAACCGGGACAACAATGAGCAGTTCTTC. Translation gives CASSQPNRDNNEQFF. The chain combines TRBV4-3 with TRBJ2-1; a possible D gene is TRBD1 (6 bases). This CDR3 has 15 amino acids. Deletions cut 2 bases from V and 5 bases from J, with 13 bases between. Germline V lookup: CDR1 LGHNA, CDR2 YSLEER.

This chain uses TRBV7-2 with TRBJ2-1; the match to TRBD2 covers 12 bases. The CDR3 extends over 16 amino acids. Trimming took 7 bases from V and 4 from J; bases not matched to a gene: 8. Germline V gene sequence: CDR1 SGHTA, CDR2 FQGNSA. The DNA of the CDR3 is TGTGCCAGCACCATAACTAGCGGGAGGATATACAATGAGCAGTTCTTC. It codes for CASTITSGRIYNEQFF.

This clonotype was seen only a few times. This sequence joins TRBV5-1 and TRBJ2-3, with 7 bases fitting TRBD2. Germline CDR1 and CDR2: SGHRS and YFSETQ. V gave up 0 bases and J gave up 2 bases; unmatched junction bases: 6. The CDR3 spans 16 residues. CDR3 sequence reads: CASSLALAATTDTQYF. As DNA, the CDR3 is TGCGCCAGCAGCTTGGCGCTAGCGGCAACCACAGATACGCAGTATTTT.

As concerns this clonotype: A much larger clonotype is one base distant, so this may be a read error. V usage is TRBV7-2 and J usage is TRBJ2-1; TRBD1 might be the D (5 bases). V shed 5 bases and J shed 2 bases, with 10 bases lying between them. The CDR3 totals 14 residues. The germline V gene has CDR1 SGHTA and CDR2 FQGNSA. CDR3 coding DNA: TGTGCCAGCAGCCAAGGGGTGGCCTACAATGAGCAGTTCTTC. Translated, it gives CASSQGVAYNEQFF.

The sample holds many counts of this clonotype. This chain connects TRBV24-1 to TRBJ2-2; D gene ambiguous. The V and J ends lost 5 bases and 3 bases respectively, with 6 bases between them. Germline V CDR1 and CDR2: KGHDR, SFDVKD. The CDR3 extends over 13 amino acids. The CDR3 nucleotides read TGTGCCACCAGTGTTTCCTACACCGGGGAGCTGTTTTTT. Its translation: CATSVSYTGELFF.

CDR3 in amino acids: CASRLGLVTDTQYF. Here the CDR3 DNA reads TGTGCCAGCCGTTTAGGACTAGTCACAGATACGCAGTATTTT. The gene calls are TRBV6-1 and TRBJ2-3, with 7 bases aligning to TRBD2. V was pared by 8 bases and J by 2 bases, with 7 bases of the junction left unmatched. Germline V gene sequence: CDR1 MNHNS, CDR2 SASEGT. The CDR3 sequence is 14 residues long.

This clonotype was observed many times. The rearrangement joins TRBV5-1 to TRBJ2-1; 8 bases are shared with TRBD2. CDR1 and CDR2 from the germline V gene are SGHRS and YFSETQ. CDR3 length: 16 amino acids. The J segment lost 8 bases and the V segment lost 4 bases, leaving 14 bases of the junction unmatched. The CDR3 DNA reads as TGCGCCAGCAGCCCCCTCGGCGGACTAGCTTCGCATGAGCAGTTCTTC. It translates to CASSPLGGLASHEQFF.

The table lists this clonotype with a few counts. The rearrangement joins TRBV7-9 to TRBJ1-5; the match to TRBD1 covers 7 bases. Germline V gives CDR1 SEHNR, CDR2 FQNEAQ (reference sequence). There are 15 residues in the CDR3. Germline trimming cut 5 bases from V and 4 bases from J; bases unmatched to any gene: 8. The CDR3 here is CASSTGTARNQPQHF. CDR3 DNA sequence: TGTGCCAGCAGCACAGGGACAGCTCGTAATCAGCCCCAGCATTTT.

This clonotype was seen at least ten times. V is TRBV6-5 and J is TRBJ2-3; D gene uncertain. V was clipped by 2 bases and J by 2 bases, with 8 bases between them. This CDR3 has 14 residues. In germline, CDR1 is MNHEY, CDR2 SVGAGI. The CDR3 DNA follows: TGTGCCAGCAGTTACGGCAGCTTCACAGATACGCAGTATTTT. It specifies CASSYGSFTDTQYF.

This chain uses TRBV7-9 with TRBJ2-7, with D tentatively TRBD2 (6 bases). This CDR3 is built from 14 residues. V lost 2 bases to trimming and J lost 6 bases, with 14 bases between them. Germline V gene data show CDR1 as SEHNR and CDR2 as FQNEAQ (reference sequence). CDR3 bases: TGTGCCAGCAGCTTATACGGGAGTCCCCTCGAGCAGTACTTC. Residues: CASSLYGSPLEQYF.

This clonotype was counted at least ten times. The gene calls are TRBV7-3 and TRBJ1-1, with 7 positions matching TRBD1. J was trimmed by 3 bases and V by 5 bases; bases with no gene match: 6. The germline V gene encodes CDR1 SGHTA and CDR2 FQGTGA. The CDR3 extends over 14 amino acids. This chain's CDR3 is CASSPDGTDTEAFF. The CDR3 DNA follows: TGTGCCAGCAGCCCGGACGGGACAGACACTGAAGCTTTCTTT.

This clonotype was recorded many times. The CDR3 DNA follows: TGCGCCAGCAGCTTGGGGGGTTCTAGCGGGAGGATCAATGAGCAGTTCTTC. Translating gives CASSLGGSSGRINEQFF. The chain couples TRBV5-1 to TRBJ2-1; 11 positions match TRBD2. The CDR3 is 17 residues long. V lost 0 bases, J lost 6 bases, and 8 bases stayed unmatched. Germline CDR1 is SGHRS and CDR2 is YFSETQ.

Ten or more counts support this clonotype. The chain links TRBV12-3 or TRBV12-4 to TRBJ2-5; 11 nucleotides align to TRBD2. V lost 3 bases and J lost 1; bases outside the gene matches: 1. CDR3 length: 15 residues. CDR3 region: CASSLGTSGQETQYF. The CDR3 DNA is TGTGCCAGCAGTTTGGGGACTAGCGGCCAAGAGACCCAGTACTTC.

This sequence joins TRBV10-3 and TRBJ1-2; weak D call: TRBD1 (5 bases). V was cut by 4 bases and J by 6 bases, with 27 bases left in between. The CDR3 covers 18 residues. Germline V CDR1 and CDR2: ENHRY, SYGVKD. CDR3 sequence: CAISGRRGVGDSGHGYTF. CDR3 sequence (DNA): TGTGCCATCAGTGGACGAAGGGGTGTAGGCGACTCGGGGCATGGCTACACCTTC.

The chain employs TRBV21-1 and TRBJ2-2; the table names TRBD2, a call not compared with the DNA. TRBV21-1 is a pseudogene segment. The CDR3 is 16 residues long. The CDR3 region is CASSSVGLAGTGELFF. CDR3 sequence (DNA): TGTGCCAGCAGCTCCGTGGGACTAGCGGGCACCGGGGAGCTGTTTTTT.

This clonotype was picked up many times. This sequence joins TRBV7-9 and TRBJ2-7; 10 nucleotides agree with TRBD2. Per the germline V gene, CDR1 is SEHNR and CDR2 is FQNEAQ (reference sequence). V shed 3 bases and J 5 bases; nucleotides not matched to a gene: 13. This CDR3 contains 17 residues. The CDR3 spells CASSFGASGTSADEQYF. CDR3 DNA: TGTGCCAGCAGCTTCGGGGCCTCCGGGACTAGCGCGGACGAGCAGTACTTC.

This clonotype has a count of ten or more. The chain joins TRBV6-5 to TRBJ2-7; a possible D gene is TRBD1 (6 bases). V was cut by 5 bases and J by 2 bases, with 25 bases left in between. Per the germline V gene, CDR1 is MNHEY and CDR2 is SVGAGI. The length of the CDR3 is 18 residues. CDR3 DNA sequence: TGTGCCAGCAGTACCCGCATTACCCAACAGGGTAGAGCCTACGAGCAGTACTTC. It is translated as CASSTRITQQGRAYEQYF.

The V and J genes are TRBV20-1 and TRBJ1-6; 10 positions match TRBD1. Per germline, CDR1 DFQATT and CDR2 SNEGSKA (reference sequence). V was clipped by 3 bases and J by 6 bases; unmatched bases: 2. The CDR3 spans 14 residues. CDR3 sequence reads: CSARRTGGNSPLHF. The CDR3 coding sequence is TGCAGTGCTAGGCGGACAGGGGGTAATTCACCCCTCCACTTT.

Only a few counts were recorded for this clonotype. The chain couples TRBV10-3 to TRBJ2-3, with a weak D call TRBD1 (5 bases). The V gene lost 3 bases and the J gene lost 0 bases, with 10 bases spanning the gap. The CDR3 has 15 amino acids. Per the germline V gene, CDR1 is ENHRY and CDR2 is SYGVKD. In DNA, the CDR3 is TGTGCCATCAGTGATTCGGCAGGGAGCACAGATACGCAGTATTTT. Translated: CAISDSAGSTDTQYF.

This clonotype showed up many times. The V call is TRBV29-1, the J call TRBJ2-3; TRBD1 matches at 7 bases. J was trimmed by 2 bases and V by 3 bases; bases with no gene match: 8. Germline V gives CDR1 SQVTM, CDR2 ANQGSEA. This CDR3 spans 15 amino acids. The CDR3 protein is CSVDATGSSTDTQYF. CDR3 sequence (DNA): TGCAGCGTTGATGCGACAGGGTCCTCCACAGATACGCAGTATTTT.

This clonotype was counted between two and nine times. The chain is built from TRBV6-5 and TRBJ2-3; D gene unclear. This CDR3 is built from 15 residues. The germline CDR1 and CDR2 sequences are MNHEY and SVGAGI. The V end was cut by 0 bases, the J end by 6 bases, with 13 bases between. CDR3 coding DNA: TGTGCCAGCAGTTACTCGAGTAGGCGCAGCGATACGCAGTATTTT. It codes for CASSYSSRRSDTQYF.

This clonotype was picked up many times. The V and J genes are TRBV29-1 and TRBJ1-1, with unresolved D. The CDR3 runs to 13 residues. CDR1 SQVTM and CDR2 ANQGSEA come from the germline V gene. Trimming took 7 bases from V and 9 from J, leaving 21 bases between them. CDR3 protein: CSGEGGPPPKAFF. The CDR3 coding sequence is TGCAGCGGGGAAGGTGGACCACCACCTAAAGCTTTCTTT.

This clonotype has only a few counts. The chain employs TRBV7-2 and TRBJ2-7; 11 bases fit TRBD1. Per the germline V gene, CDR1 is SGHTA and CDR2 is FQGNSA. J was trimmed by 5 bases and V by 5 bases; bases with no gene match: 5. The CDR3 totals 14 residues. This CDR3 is CASSLTGQGDEQYF. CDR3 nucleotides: TGTGCCAGCAGCCTTACGGGACAGGGGGACGAGCAGTACTTC.

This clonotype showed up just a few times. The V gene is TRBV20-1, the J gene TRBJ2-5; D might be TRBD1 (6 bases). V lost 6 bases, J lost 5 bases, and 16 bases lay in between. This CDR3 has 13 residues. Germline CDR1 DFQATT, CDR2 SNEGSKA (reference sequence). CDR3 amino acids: CSAPIGGRETQYF. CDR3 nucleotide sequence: TGCAGTGCCCCTATAGGGGGTAGGGAGACCCAGTACTTC.

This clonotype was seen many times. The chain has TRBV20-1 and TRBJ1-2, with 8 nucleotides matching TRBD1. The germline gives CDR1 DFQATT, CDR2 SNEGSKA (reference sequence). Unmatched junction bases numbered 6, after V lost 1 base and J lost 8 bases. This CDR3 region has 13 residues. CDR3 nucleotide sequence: TGCAGTGCTAGAGGTCCGGGACAGGAAGGCTACACCTTC. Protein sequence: CSARGPGQEGYTF.

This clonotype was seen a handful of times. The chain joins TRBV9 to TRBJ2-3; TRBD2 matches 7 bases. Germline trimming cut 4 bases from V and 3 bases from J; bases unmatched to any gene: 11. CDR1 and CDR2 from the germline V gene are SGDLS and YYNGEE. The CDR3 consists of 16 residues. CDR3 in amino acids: CASSLLQSSGTDTQYF. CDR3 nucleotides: TGTGCCAGCAGCCTCCTACAGTCTAGCGGTACAGATACGCAGTATTTT.

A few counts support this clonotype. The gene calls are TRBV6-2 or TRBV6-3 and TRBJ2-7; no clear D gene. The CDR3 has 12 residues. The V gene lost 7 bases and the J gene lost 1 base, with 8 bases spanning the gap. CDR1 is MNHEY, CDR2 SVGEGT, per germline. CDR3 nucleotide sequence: TGTGCCAGCACCCTTCCATCCTACGAGCAGTACTTC. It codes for CASTLPSYEQYF.

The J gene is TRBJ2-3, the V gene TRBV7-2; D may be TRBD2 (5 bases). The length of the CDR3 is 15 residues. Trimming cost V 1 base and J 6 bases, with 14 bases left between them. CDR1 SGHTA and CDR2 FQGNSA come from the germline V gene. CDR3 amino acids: CASSLVLDSADTQYF. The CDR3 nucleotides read TGTGCCAGCAGCTTAGTTTTGGACTCAGCGGATACGCAGTATTTT.

In DNA, the CDR3 is TGTGCCAGCAGTTCTACAGGGTTGGGGAACTATGGCTACACCTTC. Translating it yields CASSSTGLGNYGYTF. The V and J genes are TRBV28 and TRBJ1-2; D is possibly TRBD1 (6 bases). CDR1 and CDR2 (germline): MDHEN, SYDVKM. The CDR3 runs 15 residues. The V and J ends lost 4 bases and 2 bases respectively, with 14 bases between them.